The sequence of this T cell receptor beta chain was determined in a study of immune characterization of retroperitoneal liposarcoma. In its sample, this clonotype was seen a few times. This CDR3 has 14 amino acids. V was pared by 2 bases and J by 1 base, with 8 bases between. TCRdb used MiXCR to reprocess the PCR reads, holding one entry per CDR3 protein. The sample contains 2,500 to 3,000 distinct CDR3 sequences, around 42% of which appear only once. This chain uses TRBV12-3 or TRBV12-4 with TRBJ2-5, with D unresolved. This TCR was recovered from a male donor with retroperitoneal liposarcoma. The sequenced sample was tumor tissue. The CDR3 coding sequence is TGTGCCAGCAGTTTATTTCAGGCCCAAGAGACCCAGTACTTC. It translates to CASSLFQAQETQYF.